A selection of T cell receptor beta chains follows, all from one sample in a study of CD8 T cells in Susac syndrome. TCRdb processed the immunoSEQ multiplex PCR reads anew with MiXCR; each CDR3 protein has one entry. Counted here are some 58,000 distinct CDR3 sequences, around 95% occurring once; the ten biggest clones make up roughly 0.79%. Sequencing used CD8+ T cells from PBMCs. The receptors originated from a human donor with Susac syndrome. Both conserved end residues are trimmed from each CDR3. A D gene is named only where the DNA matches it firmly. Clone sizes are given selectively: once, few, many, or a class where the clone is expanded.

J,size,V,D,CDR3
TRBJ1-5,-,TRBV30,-,AWSVQGQPQH
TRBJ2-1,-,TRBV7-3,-,ASSLKPENNEQF
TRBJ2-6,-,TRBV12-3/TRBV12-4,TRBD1,ASDKWDRNSGANVLT
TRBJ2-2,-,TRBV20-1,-,SASGANTGELF
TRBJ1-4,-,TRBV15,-,ATSTGGPFGEKLF
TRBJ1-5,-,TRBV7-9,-,ASSLGPGNQPQH
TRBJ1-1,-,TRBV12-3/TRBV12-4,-,ASSRMNTEAF
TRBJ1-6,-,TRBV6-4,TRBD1,ASRTGDNSPLH
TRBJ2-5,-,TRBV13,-,ASSPRDSQETQY
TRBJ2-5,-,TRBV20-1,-,SARDRSRPETQY
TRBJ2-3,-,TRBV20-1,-,SARDGGGSTDTQY
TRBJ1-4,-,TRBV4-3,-,ASSPLGGAEKLF
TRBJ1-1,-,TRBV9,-,ASSVEQTNTEAF
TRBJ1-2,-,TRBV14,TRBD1,ASSHAGTGLFYGYT
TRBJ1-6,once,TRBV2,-,ASSEALLVLH
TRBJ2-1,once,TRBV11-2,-,ASSLPWDSLANFNEQF
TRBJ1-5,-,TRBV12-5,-,ASGSSTKQPQH
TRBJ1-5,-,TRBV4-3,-,ASSQDLEQGNQPQH
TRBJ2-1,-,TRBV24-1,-,ATSDPRDYNEQF
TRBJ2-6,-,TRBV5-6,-,ASSLARLLGANVLT
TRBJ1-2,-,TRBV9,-,ASSPGGDYGYT
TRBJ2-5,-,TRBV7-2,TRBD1,ASSLGSGGTQY
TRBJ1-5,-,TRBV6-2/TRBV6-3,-,ASRMQGTQNQPQH
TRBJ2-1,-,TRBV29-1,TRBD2,SVELAGGYEQF
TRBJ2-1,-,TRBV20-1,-,SATGAKQGHNEQF
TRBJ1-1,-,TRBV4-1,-,ASSQQNTEAF
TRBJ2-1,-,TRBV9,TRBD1,ASSSRGYDEQF
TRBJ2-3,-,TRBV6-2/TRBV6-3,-,ASSYSGRAKDTDTQY
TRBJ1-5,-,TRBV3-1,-,ASSQGTALNQPQH
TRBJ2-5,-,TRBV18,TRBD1,ASSPGQPNKETQY
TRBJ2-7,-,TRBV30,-,AWSVLANPPGEQY
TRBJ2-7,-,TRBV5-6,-,ASSLQQGYYEQY
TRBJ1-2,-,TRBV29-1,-,SVGVRALEYYGYT
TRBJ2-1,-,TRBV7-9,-,ASSLASASSYNEQF
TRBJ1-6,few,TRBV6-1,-,AASKELLFRSPLH
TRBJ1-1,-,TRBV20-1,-,SATRYSNTEAF
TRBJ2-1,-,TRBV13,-,ASSSAGNLISYNEQF
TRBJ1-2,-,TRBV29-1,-,SVDPYGYT
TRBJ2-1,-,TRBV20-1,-,SARDGQSSYNEQF
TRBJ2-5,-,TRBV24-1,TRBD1,ATSDHPGQGAGETQY
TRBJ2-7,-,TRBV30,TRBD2,AWKPIAGQIYEQY